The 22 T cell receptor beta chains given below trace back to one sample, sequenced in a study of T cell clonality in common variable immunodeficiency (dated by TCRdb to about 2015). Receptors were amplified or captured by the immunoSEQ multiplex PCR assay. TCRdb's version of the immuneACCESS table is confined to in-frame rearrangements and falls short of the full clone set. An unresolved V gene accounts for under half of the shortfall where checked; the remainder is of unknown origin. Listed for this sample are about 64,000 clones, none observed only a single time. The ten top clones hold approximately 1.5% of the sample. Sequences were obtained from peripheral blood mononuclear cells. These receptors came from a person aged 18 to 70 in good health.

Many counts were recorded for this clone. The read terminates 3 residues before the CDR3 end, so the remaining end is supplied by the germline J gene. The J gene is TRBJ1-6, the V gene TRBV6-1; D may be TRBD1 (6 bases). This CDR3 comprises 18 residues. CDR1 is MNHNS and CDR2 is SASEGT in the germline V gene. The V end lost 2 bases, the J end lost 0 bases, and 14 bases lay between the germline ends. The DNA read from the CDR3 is TGTGCCAGCAGTGAATGGGGGCCGGAAACCTCCTATAATTCACCC. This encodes CASSEWGPETSYNSP. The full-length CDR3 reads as CASSEWGPETSYNSPLHF.

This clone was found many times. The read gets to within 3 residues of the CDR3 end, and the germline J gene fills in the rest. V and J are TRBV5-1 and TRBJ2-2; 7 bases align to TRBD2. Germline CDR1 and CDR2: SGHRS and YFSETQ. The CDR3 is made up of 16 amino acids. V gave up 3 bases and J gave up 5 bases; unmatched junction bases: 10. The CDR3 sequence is CASSSDGGTWTGELFF. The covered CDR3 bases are TGCGCCAGCAGCTCGGACGGGGGGACTTGGACCGGGGAG.

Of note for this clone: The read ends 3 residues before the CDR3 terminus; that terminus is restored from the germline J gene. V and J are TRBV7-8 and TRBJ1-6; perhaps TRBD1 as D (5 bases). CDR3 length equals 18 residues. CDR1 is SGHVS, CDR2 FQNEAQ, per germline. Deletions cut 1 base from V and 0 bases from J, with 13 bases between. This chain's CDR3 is CASSLGGTPSSYNSPLHF. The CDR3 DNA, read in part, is TGTGCCAGCAGCTTAGGGGGCACCCCGAGCTCCTATAATTCACCC.

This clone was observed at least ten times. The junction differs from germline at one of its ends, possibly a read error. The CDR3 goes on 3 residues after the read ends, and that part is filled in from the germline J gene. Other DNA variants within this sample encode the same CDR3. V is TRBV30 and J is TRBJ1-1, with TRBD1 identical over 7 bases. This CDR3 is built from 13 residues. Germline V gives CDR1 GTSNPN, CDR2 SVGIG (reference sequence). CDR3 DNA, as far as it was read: TGTGCCTGGAAGGGACAGACGAACACCGAA. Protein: CAWKGQTNTE. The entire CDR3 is CAWKGQTNTEAFF.

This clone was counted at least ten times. The sequenced part of the CDR3 DNA is TGCAGTGCTAGAGCCGAGCGGGGATACAATGAG. Translation gives CSARAERGYNE. The full CDR3 protein is CSARAERGYNEQFF. The V call is TRBV20-1, the J call TRBJ2-1; 7 nucleotides agree with TRBD2. The read stops 3 residues short of the end of the CDR3; the missing end is completed from the germline J gene. The CDR3 contains 14 residues. V shed 1 base, J shed 4 bases, and the junction held 4 bases outside the gene matches. Germline V lookup: CDR1 DFQATT, CDR2 SNEGSKA (reference sequence).

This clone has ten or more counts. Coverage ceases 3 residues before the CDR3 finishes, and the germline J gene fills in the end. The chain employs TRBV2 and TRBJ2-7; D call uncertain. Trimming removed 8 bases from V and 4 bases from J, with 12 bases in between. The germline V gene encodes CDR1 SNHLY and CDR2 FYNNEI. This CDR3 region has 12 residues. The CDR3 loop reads CASEQNPYEQYF. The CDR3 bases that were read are TGTGCCAGCGAACAGAACCCTTACGAG.

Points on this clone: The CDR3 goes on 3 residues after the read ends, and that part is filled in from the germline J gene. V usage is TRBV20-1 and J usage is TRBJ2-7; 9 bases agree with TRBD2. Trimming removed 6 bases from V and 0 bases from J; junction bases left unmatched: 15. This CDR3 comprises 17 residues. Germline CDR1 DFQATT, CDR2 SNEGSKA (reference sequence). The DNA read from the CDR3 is TGCAGTGCCAACCTTAATTTGGGTAGCGGGAGCTCCTACGAG. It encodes CSANLNLGSGSSYE. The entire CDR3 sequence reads CSANLNLGSGSSYEQYF.

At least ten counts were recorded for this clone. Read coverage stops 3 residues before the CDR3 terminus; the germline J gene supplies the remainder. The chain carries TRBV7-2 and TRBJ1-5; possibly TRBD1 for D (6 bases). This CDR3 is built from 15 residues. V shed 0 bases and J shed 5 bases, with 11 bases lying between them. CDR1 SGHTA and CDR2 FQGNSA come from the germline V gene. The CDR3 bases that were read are TGTGCCAGCAGCTTAGCGTTGGGGGCTCATCAGCCC. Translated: CASSLALGAHQP. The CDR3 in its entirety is CASSLALGAHQPQHF.

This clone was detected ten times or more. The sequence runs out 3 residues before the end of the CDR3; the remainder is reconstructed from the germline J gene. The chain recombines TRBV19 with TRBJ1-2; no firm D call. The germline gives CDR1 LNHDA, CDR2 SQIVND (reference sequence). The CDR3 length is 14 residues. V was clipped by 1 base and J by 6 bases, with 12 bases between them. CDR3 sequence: CASSIGDGGHGYTF. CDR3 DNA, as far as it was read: TGTGCCAGTAGTATAGGCGATGGAGGGCATGGC.

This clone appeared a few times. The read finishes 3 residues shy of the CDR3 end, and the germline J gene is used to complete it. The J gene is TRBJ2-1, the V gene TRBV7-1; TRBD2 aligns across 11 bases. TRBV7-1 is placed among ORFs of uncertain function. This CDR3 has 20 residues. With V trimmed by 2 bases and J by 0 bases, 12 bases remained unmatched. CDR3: CASSSLFWGTSGSSYNEQFF. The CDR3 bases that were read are TGTGCCAGCAGCTCACTCTTTTGGGGAACTAGCGGGAGCTCCTACAATGAG.

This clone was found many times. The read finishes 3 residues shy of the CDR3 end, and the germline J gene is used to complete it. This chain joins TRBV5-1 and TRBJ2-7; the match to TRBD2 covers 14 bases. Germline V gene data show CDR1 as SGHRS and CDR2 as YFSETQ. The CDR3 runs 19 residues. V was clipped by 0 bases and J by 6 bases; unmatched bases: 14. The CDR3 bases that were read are TGCGCCAGCAGCTTGGCCGGAATCGGACTAGCGGGAGGATTTTCCGAG. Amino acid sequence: CASSLAGIGLAGGFSE. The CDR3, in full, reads CASSLAGIGLAGGFSEQYF.

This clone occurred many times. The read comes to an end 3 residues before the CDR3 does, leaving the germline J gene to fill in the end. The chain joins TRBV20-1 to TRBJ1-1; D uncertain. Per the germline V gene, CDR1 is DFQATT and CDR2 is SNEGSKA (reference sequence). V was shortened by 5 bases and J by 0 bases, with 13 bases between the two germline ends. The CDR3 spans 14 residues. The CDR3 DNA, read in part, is TGCAGTGCTTACGGCGGGCAGATGAACACTGAA. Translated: CSAYGGQMNTE. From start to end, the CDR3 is CSAYGGQMNTEAFF.

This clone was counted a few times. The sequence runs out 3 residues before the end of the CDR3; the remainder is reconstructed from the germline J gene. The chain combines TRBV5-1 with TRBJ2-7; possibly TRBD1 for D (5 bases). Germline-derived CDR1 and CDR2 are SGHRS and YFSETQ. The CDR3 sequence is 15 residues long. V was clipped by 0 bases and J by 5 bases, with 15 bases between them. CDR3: CASSLEAGSLDEQYF. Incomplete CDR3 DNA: TGCGCCAGCAGCTTGGAGGCAGGGTCCTTAGACGAG.

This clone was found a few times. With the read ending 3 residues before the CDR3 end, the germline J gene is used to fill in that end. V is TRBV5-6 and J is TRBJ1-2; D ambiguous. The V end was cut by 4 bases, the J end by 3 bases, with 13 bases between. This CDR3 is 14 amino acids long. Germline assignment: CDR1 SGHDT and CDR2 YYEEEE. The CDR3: CASSRRVVDYGYTF. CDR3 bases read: TGTGCCAGCAGCCGAAGGGTAGTTGACTATGGC.

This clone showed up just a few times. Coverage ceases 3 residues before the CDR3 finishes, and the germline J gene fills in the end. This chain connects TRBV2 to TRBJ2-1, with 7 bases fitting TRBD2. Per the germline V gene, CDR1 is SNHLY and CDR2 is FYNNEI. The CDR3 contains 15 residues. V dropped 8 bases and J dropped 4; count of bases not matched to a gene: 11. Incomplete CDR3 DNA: TGTGCCAGCTATGGCGGCGGGAGAGATTACAATGAG. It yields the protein CASYGGGRDYNE. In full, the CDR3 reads CASYGGGRDYNEQFF. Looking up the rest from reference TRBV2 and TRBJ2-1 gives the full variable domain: EPEVTQTPSHQVTQMGQEVILRCVPISNHLYFYWYRQILGQKVEFLVSFYNNEISEKSEIFDDQFSVERPDGSNFTLKIRSTKLEDSAMYFCASYGGGRDYNEQFFGPGTRLTVL.

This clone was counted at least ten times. The DNA read from the CDR3 is TGTGCCAGTAGTAGCACTAGGACAGATACG. Protein product: CASSSTRTDT. The full CDR3 is CASSSTRTDTQYF. The J gene is TRBJ2-3, the V gene TRBV19; possibly TRBD2 for D (5 bases). From the germline J gene comes the end of the CDR3, since the read stops 3 residues before it. Trimming removed 4 bases at V and 3 bases at J, with 8 bases between. Germline CDR1 LNHDA, CDR2 SQIVND (reference sequence). The length of the CDR3 is 13 residues.

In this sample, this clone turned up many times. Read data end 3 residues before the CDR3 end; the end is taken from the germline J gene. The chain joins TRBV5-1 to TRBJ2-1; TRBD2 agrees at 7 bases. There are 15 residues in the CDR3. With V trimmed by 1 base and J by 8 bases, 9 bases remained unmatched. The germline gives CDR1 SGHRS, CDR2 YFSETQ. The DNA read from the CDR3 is TGCGCCAGCAGCTTGACCGGCGGGAGCGTTCATGAG. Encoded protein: CASSLTGGSVHE. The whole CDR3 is CASSLTGGSVHEQFF.

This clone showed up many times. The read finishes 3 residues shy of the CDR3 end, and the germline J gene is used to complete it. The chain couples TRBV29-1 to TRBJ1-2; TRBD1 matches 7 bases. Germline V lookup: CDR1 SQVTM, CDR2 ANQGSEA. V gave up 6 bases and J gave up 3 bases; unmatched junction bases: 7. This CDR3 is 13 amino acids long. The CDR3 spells CSVTQTGDYGYTF. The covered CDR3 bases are TGCAGCGTAACTCAAACAGGGGACTATGGC.

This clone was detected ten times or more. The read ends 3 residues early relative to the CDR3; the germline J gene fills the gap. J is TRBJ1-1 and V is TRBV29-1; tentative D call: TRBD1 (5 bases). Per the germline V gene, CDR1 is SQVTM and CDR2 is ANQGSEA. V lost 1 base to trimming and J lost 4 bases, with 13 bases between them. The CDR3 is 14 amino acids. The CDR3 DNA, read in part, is TGCAGCGTTGAAGCCCCGCCCGGGGGCACTGAA. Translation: CSVEAPPGGTE. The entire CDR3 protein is CSVEAPPGGTEAFF.

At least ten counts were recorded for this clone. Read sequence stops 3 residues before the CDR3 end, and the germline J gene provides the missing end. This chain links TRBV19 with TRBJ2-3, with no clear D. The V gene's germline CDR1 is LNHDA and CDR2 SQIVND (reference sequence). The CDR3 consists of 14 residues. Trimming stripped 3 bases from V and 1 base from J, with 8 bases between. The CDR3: CASSILGGTDTQYF. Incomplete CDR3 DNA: TGTGCCAGTAGTATCCTAGGTGGCACAGATACG.

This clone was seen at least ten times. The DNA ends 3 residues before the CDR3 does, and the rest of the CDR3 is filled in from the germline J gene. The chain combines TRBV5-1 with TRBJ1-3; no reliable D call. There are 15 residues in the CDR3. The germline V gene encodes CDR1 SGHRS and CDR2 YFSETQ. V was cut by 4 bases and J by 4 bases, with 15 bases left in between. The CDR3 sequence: CASSAAAGAGNTIYF. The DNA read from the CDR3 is TGCGCCAGCAGCGCCGCCGCAGGCGCGGGAAACACC.

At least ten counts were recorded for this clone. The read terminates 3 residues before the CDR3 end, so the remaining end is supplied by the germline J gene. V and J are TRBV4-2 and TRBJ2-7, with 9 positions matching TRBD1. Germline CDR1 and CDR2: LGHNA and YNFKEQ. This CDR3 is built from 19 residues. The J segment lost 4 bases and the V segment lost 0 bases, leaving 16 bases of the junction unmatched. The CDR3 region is CASSQDDGVSRQGGYEQYF. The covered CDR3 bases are TGTGCCAGCAGCCAAGACGACGGGGTTTCACGACAGGGGGGTTACGAG.